The 7 T cell receptor beta chains reported below all come from one sample, sequenced in a study of Ad26.COV2.S vaccination and SARS-CoV-2 variants. Some clones are missing from TCRdb's copy, which holds only in-frame ones; the method was immunoSEQ multiplex PCR. The profile covers 380,000 or so clones, with 80% to 90% appearing a single time and more than 7% taken by the ten largest. Specified treatment: some 19 received Ad26.COV2.S at low or high dose, single or two shots; 5 received placebo; per-sample allocation not given. Sampling was performed 63 days after the first vaccine or placebo injection. The sequencing here drew on peripheral blood, taken in a trial of Ad26.COV2.S vaccine versus placebo. These receptors were collected from a person aged 18-65 years who received the Ad26.COV2.S COVID-19 vaccine or a placebo.

Concerning this clone: The junction and the germline gene differ at one end; a read error may be behind it. The V gene is TRBV30, the J gene TRBJ1-6, with D perhaps matching TRBD1 (6 bases). Germline CDR1 reads GTSNPN; CDR2 reads SVGIG (reference sequence). The CDR3 runs 13 residues. The chain's CDR3 is CAWSDTGQSPLHF. In nucleotides, the CDR3 is TGTGCCTGGAGTGATACGGGACAATCACCTCTCCACTTT.

The chain combines TRBV7-6 with TRBJ2-1; no clear D gene. The V gene lost 1 base and the J gene lost 0 bases, with 10 bases spanning the gap. CDR3 length equals 16 residues. The germline gives CDR1 SGHVS, CDR2 FNYEAQ. The CDR3 loop is CASSLEGWVSYNEQFF. In DNA, the CDR3 is TGTGCCAGCAGCTTAGAAGGGTGGGTCTCCTACAATGAGCAGTTCTTC.

The chain is built from TRBV6-1 and TRBJ2-7, with D maybe TRBD2 (5 bases). CDR3 length: 14 amino acids. V lost 0 bases to trimming and J lost 3 bases, with 9 bases between them. The germline CDR1 and CDR2 sequences are MNHNS and SASEGT. The CDR3, as DNA: TGTGCCAGCAGTGAAGCCATCGGGATCTACGAGCAGTACTTC. Amino acids: CASSEAIGIYEQYF.

This clone has just a few counts. The chain links TRBV7-3 to TRBJ1-2; 10 bases agree with TRBD1. V gave up 5 bases and J gave up 7 bases; unmatched junction bases: 7. The CDR3 is made up of 14 amino acids. Germline V lookup: CDR1 SGHTA, CDR2 FQGTGA. The CDR3, as DNA: TGTGCCAGCAGCCCCCTGACAGGGGGCGCTGGCTACACCTTC. Translated, it gives CASSPLTGGAGYTF.

The chain links TRBV4-3 to TRBJ2-1, with D tentatively TRBD1 or TRBD2 (5 bases each). The CDR3 has 14 residues. V was clipped by 1 base and J by 15 bases, with 19 bases between them. Germline loops: CDR1 LGHNA, CDR2 YSLEER. The CDR3 nucleotides are TGCGCCAGCAGCCAAGTTTCGGGGCCATCACACAGGTTCTTC. Translating gives CASSQVSGPSHRFF.

The chain links TRBV6-5 to TRBJ2-3; D is unclear. Trimming removed 0 bases from V and 2 bases from J, with 6 bases in between. CDR1 is MNHEY and CDR2 is SVGAGI in the germline V gene. This CDR3 comprises 14 residues. The chain's CDR3 is CASSYSTFTDTQYF. In DNA, the CDR3 is TGTGCCAGCAGTTACTCTACCTTCACAGATACGCAGTATTTT.

V usage is TRBV5-4 and J usage is TRBJ2-7; perhaps TRBD1 as D (6 bases). The CDR3 has 14 amino acids. The germline V gene has CDR1 SGHNT and CDR2 YYREEE (reference sequence). V dropped 4 bases and J dropped 2 bases, with 13 bases sitting between them. The CDR3 reads CASSPQDSPYEQYF. CDR3 bases: TGTGCCAGCAGCCCACAGGACAGCCCCTACGAGCAGTACTTC.